This T cell receptor beta chain was sequenced in a study of blood T cell repertoires in COVID-19. Study context: Acute-phase and convalescent COVID-19 samples originated in the United States, Italy and Spain.

The study recruited exposed participants who had met a COVID-19 case within 2 weeks before entry. This CDR3 is built from 15 residues. Germline-derived CDR1 and CDR2 are SQVTM and ANQGSEA. Trimming removed 7 bases from V and 5 bases from J; junction bases left unmatched: 12. The repertoire was sequenced with immunoSEQ multiplex PCR; TCRdb's copy has only in-frame clones and lacks some. The top ten hold roughly 4% of the sample, which has about 200,000 clones, approximately 86% seen once. The TCR comes from a woman under 40 who had been exposed to COVID-19. This chain links TRBV29-1 with TRBJ1-1, with 11 bases that match TRBD1. Sequenced input: PBMCs or T cells enriched from blood (not recorded which). The CDR3 is CSAQSTGTGGTEAFF. In DNA, the CDR3 is TGCAGCGCCCAATCCACCGGGACAGGGGGGACTGAAGCTTTCTTT.